Included here is one T cell receptor beta chain sequence, with context. Its target is unknown. These data are taken from a study of long-term antiretroviral therapy in people with HIV. Broader study findings: Clones with expansion before ART led the repertoire at all time points. Data on ART adherence, viral resistance or therapy changes were unavailable.

Runs used v3.0 of the immunoSEQ assay and were done at survey level. The data were produced by immunoSEQ multiplex PCR, yet TCRdb's version contains in-frame clones alone and is incomplete. The repertoire holds approximately 12,000 clones, with 65% to 85% as singletons. Losses at the gene ends were 4 bases for V and 5 bases for J; bases not matched to a gene: 32. Germline V gene data show CDR1 as LNHDA and CDR2 as SQIVND (reference sequence). This CDR3 comprises 23 residues. The input for sequencing was unsorted PBMCs, taken 3.4 years after starting antiretroviral therapy. This TCR was recovered from a man between 40 and 49 years old with HIV. This chain connects TRBV19 to TRBJ2-1, with 7 nucleotides matching TRBD2. This CDR3 reads CASSKFTGPQLAEPLFINNEQFF. Written as DNA, the CDR3 is TGTGCCAGTAGTAAATTTACAGGACCACAGCTAGCGGAACCTCTATTTATCAACAATGAGCAGTTCTTC.